The 17 T cell receptor beta chains below were found in one sample sequenced in a study of blood T cells in healthy people across ages. Then a second PCR, running about 6 to 11 cycles, was carried out with a sample-barcoded 5' primer and a J-beta primer mix. MiXCR was run by TCRdb on the 5' RACE reads, yielding one entry per CDR3 protein. Found here are 790,000 or so distinct CDR3 sequences, 56% of them singletons; the top ten hold under 30%. Sequencing was done on a sample of blood. The receptors were sampled from a man aged 35-49 years in good health.

The chain uses TRBV4-3 and TRBJ2-5; no clear D gene. Germline lookup yields CDR1 LGHNA and CDR2 YSLEER. V lost 4 bases and J 9 bases, leaving 18 bases between the germline ends. CDR3 length: 14 amino acids. This chain's CDR3 is CASSPSRIGRAQYF. CDR3 nucleotides: TGCGCCAGCAGCCCCTCCCGTATAGGTCGGGCCCAGTACTTC.

The chain joins TRBV18 to TRBJ1-6; D is undetermined. Trimming stripped 3 bases from V and 8 bases from J, with 14 bases between. Germline V lookup: CDR1 KGHSH, CDR2 LQKENI. This CDR3 region has 15 residues. The CDR3: CASSPVKVEDSPLHF. Here the CDR3 DNA reads TGTGCCAGCTCACCGGTTAAGGTTGAGGATTCACCCCTCCACTTT.

J is TRBJ2-7 and V is TRBV5-1; D perhaps matches TRBD1 (6 bases). The CDR3 length is 16 residues. V lost 1 base and J lost 1, with 15 bases in between. In germline, CDR1 is SGHRS, CDR2 YFSETQ. This chain's CDR3 is CASSLQQGHNSYEQYF. CDR3 DNA: TGCGCCAGCAGCTTGCAGCAGGGACATAATTCCTACGAGCAGTACTTC. Full variable domain (outside the CDR3, taken from reference TRBV5-1 and TRBJ2-7): KAGVTQTPRYLIKTRGQQVTLSCSPISGHRSVSWYQQTPGQGLQFLFEYFSETQRNKGNFPGRFSGRQFSNSRSEMNVSTLELGDSALYLCASSLQQGHNSYEQYFGPGTRLTVT.

This clonotype was detected only a few times. The chain links TRBV13 to TRBJ2-7; 8 bases agree with TRBD2. Germline values: CDR1 PRHDT, CDR2 FYEKMQ (reference sequence). This CDR3 has 15 amino acids. V lost 2 bases, J lost 6 bases, and 9 bases stayed unmatched. The CDR3 DNA follows: TGTGCCAGCAGCTTAACCGGGACTAGTGCCGGCGAGCAGTACTTC. Encoded protein: CASSLTGTSAGEQYF. The full variable domain, completed using reference TRBV13 and TRBJ2-7, is AAGVIQSPRHLIKEKRETATLKCYPIPRHDTVYWYQQGPGQDPQFLISFYEKMQSDKGSIPDRFSAQQFSDYHSELNMSSLELGDSALYFCASSLTGTSAGEQYFGPGTRLTVT.

This clonotype was observed a few times. The chain links TRBV7-9 to TRBJ2-1; 8 bases match TRBD2. Per the germline V gene, CDR1 is SEHNR and CDR2 is FQNEAQ (reference sequence). The CDR3 is 16 amino acids. Trimming cost V 5 bases and J 8 bases; bases outside gene matches: 14. CDR3 in amino acids: CASSPSGGTRSYEQFF. As DNA, the CDR3 is TGTGCCAGCAGCCCCAGCGGTGGGACTAGGAGTTATGAGCAGTTCTTC.

This rearrangement joins TRBV6-2 or TRBV6-3 to TRBJ2-7; 7 bases agree with TRBD2. The CDR3 totals 13 residues. V gave up 8 bases and J gave up 3 bases; unmatched junction bases: 7. Germline V lookup: CDR1 MNHEY, CDR2 SVGEGT. CDR3 region: CASESSSGYEQYF. CDR3 nucleotides: TGTGCCAGCGAATCCTCTAGCGGCTACGAGCAGTACTTC.

This clonotype has only a few counts. The J gene is TRBJ2-7, the V gene TRBV10-3; the D gene could be TRBD1 or TRBD2 (5 bases each). The CDR3 has 13 amino acids. Per germline, CDR1 ENHRY and CDR2 SYGVKD. Deletions cut 5 bases from V and 2 bases from J, with 10 bases between. CDR3 region: CAISRDRTYEQYF. CDR3 nucleotide sequence: TGTGCCATCAGTCGGGACCGAACCTACGAGCAGTACTTC.

This clonotype was observed a single time. This chain links TRBV20-1 with TRBJ2-1, with 7 bases identical to TRBD1. This CDR3 is 16 amino acids long. V shed 3 bases and J 2 bases; nucleotides not matched to a gene: 10. Germline CDR1 and CDR2: DFQATT and SNEGSKA (reference sequence). The DNA of the CDR3 is TGCAGTGCTAGCACAACTAACAGGGGCGCCTACAATGAGCAGTTCTTC. The encoded protein is CSASTTNRGAYNEQFF.

The genes are TRBV6-4 and TRBJ2-3, with D perhaps given as TRBD1 or TRBD2 (5 bases each). V lost 3 bases to trimming and J lost 0 bases, with 10 bases between them. The CDR3 has 15 residues. CDR1 is MRHNA and CDR2 is SNTAGT in the germline V gene. The CDR3 sequence is CASSEGVASTDTQYF. CDR3 DNA sequence: TGTGCCAGCAGTGAGGGGGTAGCGAGCACAGATACGCAGTATTTT.

This clonotype occurred once. The rearrangement uses TRBV3-1 and TRBJ2-1, with TRBD1 as a possible D gene (6 bases). Trimming left V 4 bases short and J 0 bases short, with 13 bases between. Germline V CDR1 and CDR2: LGHDT, YNNKEL (reference sequence). This CDR3 is built from 16 residues. In DNA form, the CDR3 reads TGTGCCAGCAGCCTTTGGGGACAAACCTCCTACAATGAGCAGTTCTTC. This sequence encodes CASSLWGQTSYNEQFF.

The chain combines TRBV2 with TRBJ1-5; perhaps TRBD1 as D (5 bases). CDR3 length: 13 amino acids. Germline V CDR1 and CDR2: SNHLY, FYNNEI. Trimming left V 6 bases short and J 5 bases short, with 11 bases between. CDR3 DNA: TGTGCCAGCAGGGGGGGAAGGGATCAGCCCCAGCATTTT. Translated: CASRGGRDQPQHF.

This clonotype was found a few times. This rearrangement joins TRBV20-1 to TRBJ1-2; perhaps TRBD1 as D (5 bases). Trimming stripped 0 bases from V and 8 bases from J, with 7 bases between. Germline V gene sequence: CDR1 DFQATT, CDR2 SNEGSKA (reference sequence). This CDR3 has 11 residues. The CDR3 region has the DNA TGCAGTGCTAGAGACAGGGAAGGCTACACCTTC. As protein: CSARDREGYTF.

The J gene is TRBJ2-6, the V gene TRBV20-1; 7 nucleotides agree with TRBD1. V lost 4 bases to trimming and J lost 0 bases; unmatched junction nucleotides: 6. CDR3 length equals 16 residues. The germline V gene has CDR1 DFQATT and CDR2 SNEGSKA (reference sequence). The CDR3 sequence: CSAMDRSNSGANVLTF. The CDR3 coding sequence is TGCAGTGCTATGGACAGGTCCAACTCTGGGGCCAACGTCCTGACTTTC.

With regard to this clonotype: A read error may be the cause here, since a much bigger clone is one base away. This sequence joins TRBV20-1 and TRBJ2-5; tentative D call: TRBD2 (6 bases). Germline-derived CDR1 and CDR2 are DFQATT and SNEGSKA (reference sequence). The CDR3 has 12 amino acids. Between the trimmed V and J ends, which lost 6 bases and 7 bases, there was a span of 15 bases. In nucleotides, the CDR3 is TGCAGTGCAGTGGCGGGGCGAGGGACCCAGTACTTC. It specifies CSAVAGRGTQYF.

This clonotype has a single count. A much larger clonotype is one base distant, so this may be a read error. The rearrangement uses TRBV29-1 and TRBJ2-4; D possibly uses TRBD1 or TRBD2 (5 bases each). The J call may be in error: the DNA end matches TRBJ2-7 better. This CDR3 spans 11 amino acids. Germline V lookup: CDR1 SQVTM, CDR2 ANQGSEA. In DNA form, the CDR3 reads TGCAGCGTTGGGGGACCCTACGAGCAGTACTTC. Amino acids: CSVGGPYEQYF.

This clonotype has more than one count but fewer than ten. This sequence joins TRBV11-2 and TRBJ2-1; D may correspond to TRBD1 or TRBD2 (6 bases each). The V end lost 4 bases, the J end lost 12 bases, and 22 bases lay between the germline ends. This CDR3 has 15 residues. Germline V gives CDR1 SGHAT, CDR2 FQNNGV. The CDR3 loop reads CASSSGAQRVLMQFF. Written as DNA, the CDR3 is TGTGCCAGCAGCTCGGGGGCCCAGCGGGTACTTATGCAGTTCTTC.

CDR3 amino acids: CASSQVAADNEKLFF. Here the CDR3 DNA reads TGTGCCAGCAGCCAAGTAGCGGCCGATAATGAAAAACTGTTTTTT. The chain recombines TRBV4-2 with TRBJ1-4, with no clear D. CDR1 and CDR2 from the germline V gene are LGHNA and YNFKEQ. V lost 1 base and J lost 4, with 10 bases in between. The CDR3 has 15 amino acids.